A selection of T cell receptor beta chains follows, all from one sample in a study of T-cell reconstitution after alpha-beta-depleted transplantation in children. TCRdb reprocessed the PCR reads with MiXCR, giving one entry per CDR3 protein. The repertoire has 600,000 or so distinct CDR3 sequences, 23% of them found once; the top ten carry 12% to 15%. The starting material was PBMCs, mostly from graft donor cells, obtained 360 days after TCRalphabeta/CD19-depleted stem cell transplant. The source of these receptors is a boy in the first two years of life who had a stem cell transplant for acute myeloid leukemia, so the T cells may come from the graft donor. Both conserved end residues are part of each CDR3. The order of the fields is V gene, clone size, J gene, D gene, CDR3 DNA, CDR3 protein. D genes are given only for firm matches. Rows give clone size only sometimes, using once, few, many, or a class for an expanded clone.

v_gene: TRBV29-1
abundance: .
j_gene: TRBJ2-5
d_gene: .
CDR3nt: TGCAGCGTTGAGAGGGTTCAGACCCAGTACTTC
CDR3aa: CSVERVQTQYF

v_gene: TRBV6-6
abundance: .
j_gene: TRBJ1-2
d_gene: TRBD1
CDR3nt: TGTGCCAGCAGTTCTTTCCAGGGGGGTGGCTACACCTTC
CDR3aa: CASSSFQGGGYTF

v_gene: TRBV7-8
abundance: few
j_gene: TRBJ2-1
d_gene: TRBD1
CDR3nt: TGTGCCAGCAGCTTAAGAGACAGGGGGCCAGACAATGAGCAGTTCTTC
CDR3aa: CASSLRDRGPDNEQFF

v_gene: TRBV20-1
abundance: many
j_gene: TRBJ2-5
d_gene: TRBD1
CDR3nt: TGCAGTGCTACCGGGACAGGGGAGGAGACCCAGTACTTC
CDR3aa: CSATGTGEETQYF

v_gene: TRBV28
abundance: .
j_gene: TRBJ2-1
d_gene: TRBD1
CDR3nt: TGTGCCAGCAGTTCCCGCAGGGGGATCTACAATGAGCAGTTCTTC
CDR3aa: CASSSRRGIYNEQFF

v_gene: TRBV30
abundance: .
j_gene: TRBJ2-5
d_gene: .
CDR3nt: TGTGCCTGGAGTGTAGGGGGTTACCAAGAGACCCAGTACTTC
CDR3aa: CAWSVGGYQETQYF

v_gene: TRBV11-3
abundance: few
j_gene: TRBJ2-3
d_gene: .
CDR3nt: TGTGCCAGCAGCACAATCTTTCTGGCCCCACGAGAAGATACGCAGTATTTT
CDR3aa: CASSTIFLAPREDTQYF

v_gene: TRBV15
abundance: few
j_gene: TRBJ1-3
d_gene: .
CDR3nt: TGTGCCACCAGCAGAGATCGAGGCCACTCTGGAAACACCATATATTTT
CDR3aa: CATSRDRGHSGNTIYF

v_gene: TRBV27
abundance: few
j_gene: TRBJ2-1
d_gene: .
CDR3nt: TGTGCCAGCAAGCTAGGTTACAATGAGCAGTTCTTC
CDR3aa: CASKLGYNEQFF

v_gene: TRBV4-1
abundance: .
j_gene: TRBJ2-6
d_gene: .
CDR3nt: TGCGCCAGCAGCCAATACAGGGCCCAGAGCTCTGGGGCCAACGTCCTGACTTTC
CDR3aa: CASSQYRAQSSGANVLTF

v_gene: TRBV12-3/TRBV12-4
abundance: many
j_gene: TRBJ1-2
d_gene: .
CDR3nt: TGTGCCAGCAGTTTGTCGGGGGGGCGGGTCGGCTACACCTTC
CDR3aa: CASSLSGGRVGYTF